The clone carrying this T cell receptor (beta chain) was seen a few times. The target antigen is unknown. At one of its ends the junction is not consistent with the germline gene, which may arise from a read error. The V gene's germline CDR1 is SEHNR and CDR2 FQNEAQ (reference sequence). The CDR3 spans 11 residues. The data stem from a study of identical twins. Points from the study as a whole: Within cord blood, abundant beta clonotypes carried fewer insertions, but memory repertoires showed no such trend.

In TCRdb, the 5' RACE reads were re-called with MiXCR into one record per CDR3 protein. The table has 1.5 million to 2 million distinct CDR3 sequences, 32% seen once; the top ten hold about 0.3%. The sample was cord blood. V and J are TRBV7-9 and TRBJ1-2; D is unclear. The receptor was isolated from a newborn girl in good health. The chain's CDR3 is CSSSPPDGYTF. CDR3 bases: TGTTCCAGCAGTCCCCCCGATGGCTACACCTTC.